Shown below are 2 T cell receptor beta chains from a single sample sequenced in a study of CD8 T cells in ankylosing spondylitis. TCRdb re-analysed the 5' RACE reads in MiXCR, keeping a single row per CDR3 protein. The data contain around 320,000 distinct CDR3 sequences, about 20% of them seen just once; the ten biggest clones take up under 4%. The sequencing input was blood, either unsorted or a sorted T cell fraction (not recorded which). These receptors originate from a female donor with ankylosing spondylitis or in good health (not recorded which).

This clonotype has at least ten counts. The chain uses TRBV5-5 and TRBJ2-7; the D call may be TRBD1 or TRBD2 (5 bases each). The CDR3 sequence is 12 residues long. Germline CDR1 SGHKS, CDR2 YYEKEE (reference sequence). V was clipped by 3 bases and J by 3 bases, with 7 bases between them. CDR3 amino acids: CASSWDLYEQYF. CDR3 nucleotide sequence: TGTGCCAGCAGCTGGGACCTCTACGAGCAGTACTTC.

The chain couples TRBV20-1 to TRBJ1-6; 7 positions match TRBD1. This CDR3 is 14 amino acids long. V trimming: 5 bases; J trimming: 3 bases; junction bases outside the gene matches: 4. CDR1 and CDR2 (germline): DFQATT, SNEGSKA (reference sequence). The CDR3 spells CSARGQLYNSPLHF. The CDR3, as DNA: TGCAGTGCTCGGGGACAGCTCTATAATTCACCCCTCCACTTT.